This entry is about one T cell receptor (beta chain). The sample originates from a study of cytomegalovirus exposure and HLA in healthy donors. The V gene's germline CDR1 is GTSNPN and CDR2 SVGIG (reference sequence). The V end was cut by 4 bases, the J end by 1 base, with 11 bases between. This CDR3 is built from 13 residues. The table came from immunoSEQ multiplex PCR; TCRdb's copy has only in-frame clones and leaves some out. The sample lists 200,000 to 250,000 clones; about nine tenths were seen once. This chain links TRBV30 with TRBJ2-7, with D possibly TRBD2 on 5 matching bases. Sequencing input: PBMCs. The source of this sequence is a woman younger than 30 in good health and CMV-seropositive. The chain's CDR3 is CAWNGVSSYEQYF. CDR3 sequence (DNA): TGTGCCTGGAACGGGGTCAGTTCCTACGAGCAGTACTTC.